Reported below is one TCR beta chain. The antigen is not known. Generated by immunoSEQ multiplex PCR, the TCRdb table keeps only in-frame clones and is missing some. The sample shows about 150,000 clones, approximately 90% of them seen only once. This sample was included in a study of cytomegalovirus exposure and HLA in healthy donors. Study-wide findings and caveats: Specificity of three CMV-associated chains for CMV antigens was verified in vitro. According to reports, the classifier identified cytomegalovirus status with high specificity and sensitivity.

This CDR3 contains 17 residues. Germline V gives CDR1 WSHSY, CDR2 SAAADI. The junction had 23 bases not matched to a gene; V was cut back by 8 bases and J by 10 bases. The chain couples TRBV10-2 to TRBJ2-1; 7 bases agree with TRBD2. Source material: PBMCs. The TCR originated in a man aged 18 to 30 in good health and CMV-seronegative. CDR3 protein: CASLWEGSGIPSREQFF. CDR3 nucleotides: TGCGCCAGCCTTTGGGAGGGGTCAGGGATACCCTCCCGGGAGCAGTTCTTC.